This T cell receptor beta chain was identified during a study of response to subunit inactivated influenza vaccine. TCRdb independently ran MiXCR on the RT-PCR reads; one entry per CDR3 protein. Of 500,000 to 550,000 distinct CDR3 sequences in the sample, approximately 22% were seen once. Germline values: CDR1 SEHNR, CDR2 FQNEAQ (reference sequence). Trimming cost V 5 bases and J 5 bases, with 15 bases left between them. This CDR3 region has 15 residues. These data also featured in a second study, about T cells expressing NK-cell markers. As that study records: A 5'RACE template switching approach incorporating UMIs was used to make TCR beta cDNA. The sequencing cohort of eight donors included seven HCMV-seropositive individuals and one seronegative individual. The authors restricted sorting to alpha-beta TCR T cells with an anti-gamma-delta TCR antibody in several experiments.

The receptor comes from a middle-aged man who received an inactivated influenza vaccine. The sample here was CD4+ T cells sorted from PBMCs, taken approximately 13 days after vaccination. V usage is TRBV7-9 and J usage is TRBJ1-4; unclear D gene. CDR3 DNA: TGTGCCAGCAGCAGTAGTCGACGGCTAAATGAAAAACTGTTTTTT. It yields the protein CASSSSRRLNEKLFF.